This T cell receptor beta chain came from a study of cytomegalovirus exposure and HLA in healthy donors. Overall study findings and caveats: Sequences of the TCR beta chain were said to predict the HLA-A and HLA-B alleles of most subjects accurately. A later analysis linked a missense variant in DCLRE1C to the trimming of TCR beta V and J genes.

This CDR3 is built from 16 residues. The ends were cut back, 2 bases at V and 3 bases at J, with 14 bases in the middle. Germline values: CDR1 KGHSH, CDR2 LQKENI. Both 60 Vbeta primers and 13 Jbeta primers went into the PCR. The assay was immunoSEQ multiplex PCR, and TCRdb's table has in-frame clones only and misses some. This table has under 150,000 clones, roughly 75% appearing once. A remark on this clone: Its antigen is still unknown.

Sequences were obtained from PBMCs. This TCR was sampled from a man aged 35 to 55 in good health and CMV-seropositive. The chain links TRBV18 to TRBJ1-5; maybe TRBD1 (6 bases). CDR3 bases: TGTGCCAGCTCACCATCTGACAGGCGACTCAATCAGCCCCAGCATTTT. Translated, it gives CASSPSDRRLNQPQHF.